Below, one T cell receptor beta chain is given with its context. Mismatch repair deficiency was confirmed in all patients, by PCR or immunohistochemistry. A few pembrolizumab responders had their TCRs sequenced. Sequencing was performed with immunoSEQ multiplex PCR; in TCRdb, only in-frame clones are kept and a portion is missing. The profile covers 15,000 to 25,000 clones, with roughly 82% appearing a single time and roughly 1.4% taken by the ten largest. This specimen belongs to a study of PD-1 blockade in mismatch repair-deficient tumors. Study in general: Patients had around 11 mismatch repair-deficient cancer types, all previously treated and progressing.

The CDR3 runs to 15 residues. Trimming left V 0 bases short and J 6 bases short, with 16 bases between. Germline-derived CDR1 and CDR2 are SGDLS and YYNGEE. The chain combines TRBV9 with TRBJ2-7; a possible D gene is TRBD2 (5 bases). The sequence was collected from an adult with mismatch repair-deficient cancer. The sample in question was PBMCs, obtained 52 weeks after starting pembrolizumab. The CDR3 coding sequence is TGTGCCAGCAGCGTAGCTGGCGGTGATGGGAGCGAGCAGTACTTC. It translates to CASSVAGGDGSEQYF.